The rows below give T cell receptor beta chains drawn from one sample of a study of human versus mouse CDR3 diversity and MHC coevolution. The repertoire was sequenced with immunoSEQ multiplex PCR; TCRdb's copy has only in-frame clones and lacks some. This table has just under 60,000 clones, approximately 94% appearing once. Sequenced input: naive CD4+ T cells from blood. The receptors originated from a person in their sixties in good health. Both conserved end residues are part of each CDR3. A D gene is named only where the DNA matches it firmly. Only some rows state a clone size, as once, few, many or a class for expanded clones.

d_call j_call clone_size v_call cdr3_aa cdr3_nt
TRBD2 TRBJ2-7 . TRBV9 CASSRAGVRYEQYF TGTGCCAGCAGCAGGGCGGGAGTTCGGTACGAGCAGTACTTC
TRBD1 TRBJ1-1 . TRBV5-5 CASSLFARGVNTEAFF TGTGCCAGCAGCTTGTTCGCCAGGGGGGTAAACACTGAAGCTTTCTTT
. TRBJ2-5 . TRBV7-9 CASSIPTASVGETQYF TGTGCCAGCAGCATACCGACAGCTTCAGTAGGGGAGACCCAGTACTTC
TRBD1 TRBJ2-2 . TRBV5-1 CASSLDRGLSGELFF TGCGCCAGCAGTCTCGACAGGGGGCTATCCGGGGAGCTGTTTTTT
TRBD2 TRBJ2-3 . TRBV10-3 CAIVAGLAGPDTQYF TGTGCCATCGTCGCCGGACTAGCGGGACCAGATACGCAGTATTTT
TRBD2 TRBJ2-7 . TRBV6-1 CASSEEKGLAGEEEQYF TGTGCCAGCAGTGAAGAGAAGGGACTAGCGGGAGAGGAGGAGCAGTACTTC
TRBD2 TRBJ2-1 . TRBV4-1 CASSPRATSEYNEQFF TGCGCCAGCAGCCCCCGGGCGACTAGCGAGTACAATGAGCAGTTCTTC
TRBD2 TRBJ2-1 . TRBV12-5 CASGPSGRPYNEQFF TGTGCTAGTGGTCCCAGCGGGAGACCCTACAATGAGCAGTTCTTC
. TRBJ1-1 . TRBV19 CASSDRRENTEAFF TGTGCCAGTAGTGATCGACGGGAGAACACTGAAGCTTTCTTT
TRBD1 TRBJ2-1 . TRBV5-1 CASSFRTGDGNEQFF TGCGCCAGCAGCTTCAGGACAGGGGATGGGAATGAGCAGTTCTTC
. TRBJ2-3 once TRBV9 CASSVQGGGFDTQYF TGTGCCAGCAGCGTACAGGGAGGGGGATTTGACACGCAGTATTTT
TRBD1 TRBJ1-4 . TRBV2 CASSEKAGGVEKLFF TGTGCCAGCAGTGAGAAAGCAGGGGGCGTTGAAAAACTGTTTTTT
TRBD2 TRBJ2-2 . TRBV19 CASTVAGVTGELFF TGTGCCAGTACGGTAGCGGGAGTCACCGGGGAGCTGTTTTTT
TRBD1 TRBJ2-3 . TRBV27 CASSFQDRATDTQYF TGTGCCAGCAGTTTCCAGGACAGGGCGACAGATACGCAGTATTTT
TRBD2 TRBJ2-7 . TRBV7-3 CASSLSSGTSYEQYF TGTGCCAGCAGCTTATCCAGCGGGACCTCCTACGAGCAGTACTTC
. TRBJ2-7 . TRBV5-5 CASSLDTTYEQYF TGTGCCAGCAGCTTAGACACCACCTACGAGCAGTACTTC
. TRBJ2-7 . TRBV5-1 CASSYDFYEQYF TGCGCCAGCAGTTATGACTTCTACGAGCAGTACTTC
TRBD1 TRBJ1-2 . TRBV7-2 CASSFFGTANYGYTF TGTGCCAGCAGCTTTTTTGGGACAGCGAACTATGGCTACACCTTC
. TRBJ2-5 . TRBV6-1 CASNQGQRETQYF TGTGCCAGCAACCAAGGACAGAGGGAGACCCAGTACTTC
TRBD2 TRBJ2-7 . TRBV4-2 CASSQDWLAGDYEQYF TGTGCCAGCAGCCAAGATTGGTTAGCGGGAGACTACGAGCAGTACTTC
TRBD1 TRBJ2-3 . TRBV7-3 CASSPIGGGGGTDTQYF TGTGCCAGCAGCCCGATAGGGGGCGGAGGAGGTACAGATACGCAGTATTTT
. TRBJ2-5 once TRBV7-2 CASSLDGGREETQYF TGTGCCAGCAGCTTAGATGGGGGGAGAGAAGAGACCCAGTACTTC
TRBD2 TRBJ2-3 . TRBV10-2 CASNRLAAGDTQYF TGCGCCAGCAATAGACTAGCTGCCGGAGATACGCAGTATTTT
TRBD2 TRBJ2-3 . TRBV5-1 CASSFTSDTDTQYF TGCGCCAGCAGCTTCACTAGCGACACAGATACGCAGTATTTT
TRBD1 TRBJ1-3 . TRBV7-3 CASSLNPPGGPGNTIYF TGTGCCAGCAGCCTAAACCCCCCAGGGGGGCCTGGAAACACCATATATTTT
TRBD2 TRBJ2-1 . TRBV6-6 CASKGGTSGSKDEQFF TGTGCCAGCAAAGGGGGGACTAGCGGGAGTAAGGATGAGCAGTTCTTC
TRBD2 TRBJ2-3 . TRBV29-1 CSVEADGLAGGHTQYF TGCAGCGTTGAAGCGGATGGACTAGCGGGAGGTCATACGCAGTATTTT
. TRBJ1-6 . TRBV5-6 CASSLGTPYNSPLHF TGTGCCAGCAGCTTGGGGACACCATATAATTCACCCCTCCACTTT
. TRBJ2-2 . TRBV11-2 CASSRSTGDYTGELFF TGTGCCAGCAGCCGGAGCACAGGCGATTACACCGGGGAGCTGTTTTTT
. TRBJ2-3 . TRBV6-1 CASSEARGGQRTDTQYF TGTGCCAGCAGTGAAGCGCGAGGCGGGCAGCGCACAGATACGCAGTATTTT
. TRBJ2-3 once TRBV6-5 CASSTGLRFTDTQYF TGTGCCAGCAGTACGGGACTCCGGTTCACAGATACGCAGTATTTT
. TRBJ1-2 . TRBV11-2 CASSLSGYSGYTF TGTGCCAGCAGCTTATCCGGGTATAGTGGCTACACCTTC
TRBD1 TRBJ2-1 . TRBV29-1 CSARTGGSYNEQFF TGCAGCGCCCGGACAGGGGGGTCCTACAATGAGCAGTTCTTC
TRBD2 TRBJ2-7 . TRBV18 CASSPAGGSYEQYF TGTGCCAGCTCCCCAGCGGGAGGATCCTACGAGCAGTACTTC
. TRBJ1-4 . TRBV11-3 CASSLGAGTPKRHEKLFF TGTGCCAGCAGCTTAGGGGCCGGGACACCAAAGCGGCATGAAAAACTGTTTTTT
. TRBJ2-4 . TRBV6-5 CASVGEGGNIQYF TGTGCCAGCGTAGGGGAGGGGGGAAACATTCAGTACTTC
TRBD2 TRBJ2-7 . TRBV5-1 CASSLETSGRAYEQYF TGCGCCAGCAGCTTGGAGACTAGCGGGAGGGCCTACGAGCAGTACTTC
TRBD1 TRBJ2-5 . TRBV11-3 CASSWDRPPGETQYF TGTGCCAGCAGCTGGGACAGGCCCCCCGGGGAGACCCAGTACTTC
TRBD2 TRBJ2-7 . TRBV6-1 CASSELAGPYEQYF TGTGCCAGCAGTGAACTAGCGGGACCCTACGAGCAGTACTTC
TRBD1 TRBJ1-1 . TRBV6-5 CASSEDRGQAFF TGTGCCAGCAGTGAAGACAGGGGGCAAGCTTTCTTT
. TRBJ1-2 . TRBV5-1 CASAPSPAQVTGGYTF TGCGCCAGCGCACCCTCTCCGGCCCAAGTGACGGGAGGCTACACCTTC
TRBD1 TRBJ2-7 . TRBV7-2 CASSAGTGGYEQYF TGTGCCAGCTCGGCCGGGACAGGGGGCTACGAGCAGTACTTC
TRBD2 TRBJ2-3 . TRBV27 CASGREGKADTQYF TGTGCCAGCGGGCGGGAGGGCAAAGCAGATACGCAGTATTTT
. TRBJ2-5 . TRBV27 CASSLRQGQETQYF TGTGCCAGCAGTTTAAGGCAGGGCCAAGAGACCCAGTACTTC
. TRBJ1-3 . TRBV27 CASRSLDIGSGNTIYF TGTGCCAGCCGTAGTTTGGACATTGGGTCTGGAAACACCATATATTTT
TRBD2 TRBJ2-2 . TRBV4-1 CASSQDNPSGNTGELFF TGCGCCAGCAGCCAAGATAACCCTAGCGGGAACACCGGGGAGCTGTTTTTT
. TRBJ2-7 . TRBV6-5 CASSRDSLADYEQYF TGTGCCAGCAGCCGAGACAGTTTAGCGGACTACGAGCAGTACTTC
. TRBJ2-1 . TRBV7-7 CASSLAGEGGQFF TGTGCCAGCAGCTTAGCTGGCGAAGGGGGTCAGTTCTTC
TRBD1 TRBJ2-2 . TRBV6-1 CASSEPTGSSTGELFF TGTGCCAGCAGTGAGCCGACAGGGTCGAGCACCGGGGAGCTGTTTTTT
. TRBJ2-1 . TRBV12-2 CASRLAPLWTSGRPQFF TGTGCAAGTCGCTTAGCCCCCCTCTGGACTAGCGGGCGACCCCAGTTCTTC
. TRBJ2-2 . TRBV19 CASRLGQTGELFF TGTGCCAGTAGACTCGGACAGACCGGGGAGCTGTTTTTT
TRBD1 TRBJ1-4 . TRBV11-1 CASSFFGTGDEKLFF TGTGCCAGCAGCTTCTTCGGGACAGGGGACGAAAAACTGTTTTTT
. TRBJ2-3 . TRBV19 CASSPPLDRSTDTQYF TGTGCCAGTAGTCCCCCGCTGGACAGAAGCACAGATACGCAGTATTTT
. TRBJ1-6 . TRBV9 CASSVESQESSPLHF TGTGCCAGCAGCGTAGAGAGTCAGGAATCCTCACCCCTCCACTTT
. TRBJ2-7 . TRBV21-1 CASSNRRTGGLLAGGPRYSYEQYF TGTGCCAGCAGCAACCGGCGGACAGGGGGCTTGCTAGCGGGAGGGCCGCGGTACTCCTACGAGCAGTACTTC
. TRBJ1-6 . TRBV7-3 CASSFGQLNSPLHF TGTGCCAGCAGCTTTGGTCAACTAAATTCACCCCTCCACTTT
. TRBJ1-5 once TRBV23-1 CASSQTRNRNSNQPQHF TGCGCCAGCAGTCAAACCAGAAACAGAAATAGCAATCAGCCCCAGCATTTT
TRBD2 TRBJ2-1 . TRBV7-6 CASSSGLAGNNEQFF TGTGCCAGCAGCTCAGGACTAGCGGGAAACAATGAGCAGTTCTTC
TRBD2 TRBJ2-1 . TRBV27 CASSFSAGGPYNEQFF TGTGCCAGCAGTTTCTCAGCGGGAGGCCCGTACAATGAGCAGTTCTTC
. TRBJ2-4 . TRBV7-6 CASSPTPPSAKNIQYF TGTGCCAGCAGCCCGACACCACCTTCAGCCAAAAACATTCAGTACTTC